A selection of T cell receptor beta chains follows, all from one sample in a study of vaccination and CD4 T cells after COVID-19. TCRdb passed the PCR reads through MiXCR, listing each CDR3 protein once. Found here are under 20,000 distinct CDR3 sequences, around 45% of them singletons; the top ten hold over 2.5%. These receptors have no identified antigens. The specimen comprised CD4+ T cells from blood, cultured in vitro, sampled after SARS-CoV-2 vaccination. The receptors were gathered from a human donor who had recovered from COVID-19. CDR3s include the opening cysteine and the closing phenylalanine or tryptophan. A D gene is named only where the DNA matches it firmly. Expanded clones get a size class; other rows say once, few or many, or leave the size out.

V gene	CDR3 length	clone size	J gene	D gene	CDR3 DNA	CDR3 protein
TRBV6-1	16	.	TRBJ1-2	.	TGTGCCAGCCAAAGGGCCAGGGGTACGACAAACTATGGCTACACCTTC	CASQRARGTTNYGYTF
TRBV7-8	16	.	TRBJ1-5	.	TGTGCCAGCAGCGCTCAGCAGGGACGGGGCAATCAGCCCCAGCATTTT	CASSAQQGRGNQPQHF
TRBV28	15	few	TRBJ1-1	TRBD1	TGTGCCAGCAGAGCTCCGGGACAGGGGCACACTGAAGCTTTCTTT	CASRAPGQGHTEAFF
TRBV7-2	14	.	TRBJ1-2	.	TGTGCCAGCAGCTGGATCAATTCTAACTATGGCTACACCTTC	CASSWINSNYGYTF
TRBV20-1	12	.	TRBJ1-5	.	TGCAGTGCCGGTCGATCGGATCAGCCCCAGCATTTT	CSAGRSDQPQHF
TRBV2	14	.	TRBJ1-2	.	TGTGCCAGCAGTTCGGACAGTCCAAACTATGGCTACACCTTC	CASSSDSPNYGYTF
TRBV7-3	13	.	TRBJ1-2	.	TGTGCCAGCAGCTTAAATGGGGGGGGTAGCTACACCTTC	CASSLNGGGSYTF
TRBV19	14	few	TRBJ1-5	.	TGTGCCAGTAGTATAGACAGGCCAGACCAGCCCCAGCATTTT	CASSIDRPDQPQHF
TRBV5-1	13	.	TRBJ1-5	.	TGCGCCAGCAGCTTAGGGCCAAATCAGCCCCAGCATTTT	CASSLGPNQPQHF
TRBV10-3	15	.	TRBJ1-2	.	TGTGCCATCAGTGGGGACGAAGGACAGCTCTATGGCTACACCTTC	CAISGDEGQLYGYTF
TRBV11-3	15	.	TRBJ1-1	TRBD1	TGTGCCAGCAGCCGGACAGGGGGCGCGAGGACTGAAGCTTTCTTT	CASSRTGGARTEAFF
TRBV6-2/TRBV6-3	12	few	TRBJ1-2	.	TGTGCCAGCTATACAGGGAACTATGGCTACACCTTC	CASYTGNYGYTF
TRBV11-2	13	.	TRBJ2-7	.	TGTGCCAGCACAATGGCGGGCGGGAACGAGCAGTACTTC	CASTMAGGNEQYF
TRBV7-7	14	.	TRBJ2-3	TRBD2	TGTGCCAGCAGCTTAAGCGGGGGCACAGATACGCAGTATTTT	CASSLSGGTDTQYF
TRBV7-2	19	few	TRBJ2-2	TRBD2	TGTGCCAGCAGCCTCTACTACTTCGGACTAGCGGGATCCACCGGGGAGCTGTTTTTT	CASSLYYFGLAGSTGELFF
TRBV6-2/TRBV6-3	14	.	TRBJ2-7	.	TGTGCCAGCCTGGAACCGGGACAATCCTACGAGCAGTACTTC	CASLEPGQSYEQYF
TRBV7-2	13	few	TRBJ1-5	.	TGTGCCAGCAGCTTAGACAGCAATCAGCCCCAGCATTTT	CASSLDSNQPQHF
TRBV30	14	.	TRBJ2-7	.	TGTGCCTGGAGTTGGTCAGCACTCTCCTACGAGCAGTACTTC	CAWSWSALSYEQYF